The next 14 T cell receptor beta chains were all read from a single sample in a study of a mutant IDH1 vaccine in newly diagnosed glioma. Time point meaning: week 47, end of study. What each vaccine dose contained was 300 ug of mutant IDH1 20-mer peptide, accompanied by topical imiquimod. The method was immunoSEQ multiplex PCR; TCRdb's version includes in-frame clones alone and lacks a portion of them. The sample holds tens of thousands of clones, 76% seen once. Antigen specificity for these receptors is unknown. This specimen was PBMCs, taken from a glioma patient whose treatment included an IDH1 peptide vaccine. The receptor source for this set is a woman aged 35 to 49 with glioma. Some clones in this sample may be carry-over from other donors' samples.

This rearrangement joins TRBV10-3 to TRBJ2-3, with TRBD1 as a possible D gene (7 bases). The CDR3 runs 13 residues. Germline CDR1 reads ENHRY; CDR2 reads SYGVKD. Trimming removed 4 bases at V and 7 bases at J, with 12 bases between. CDR3 sequence (DNA): TGTGCCATCAGTGGACAGGGAGGAAATACGCAGTATTTT. It specifies CAISGQGGNTQYF.

As to this clone: Mismatch with germline at one junction end may stem from a read error. The chain couples TRBV7-7 to TRBJ1-6, with a weak D call TRBD1 (5 bases). Germline CDR1 reads SSHAT; CDR2 reads FNYEAQ (reference sequence). This CDR3 contains 14 residues. CDR3 protein: CASSLLGGDSPLHF. The CDR3 DNA reads as TGTGCTAGCAGCTTACTGGGAGGGGACTCGCCCCTCCACTTT.

The chain couples TRBV28 to TRBJ1-1, with D maybe TRBD1 (6 bases). With 3 bases removed from V and 5 bases from J, the gap between germline ends came to 10 bases. The CDR3 totals 13 residues. The V gene's germline CDR1 is MDHEN and CDR2 SYDVKM. The CDR3 sequence is CASSLGQGTEAFF. Here the CDR3 DNA reads TGTGCCAGCAGTTTGGGGCAGGGGACTGAAGCTTTCTTT.

The chain employs TRBV7-2 and TRBJ2-5; the match to TRBD1 covers 10 bases. Germline loops: CDR1 SGHTA, CDR2 FQGNSA. The CDR3 covers 16 residues. With 5 bases clipped from V and 5 bases from J, the junction kept 11 bases outside the gene matches. CDR3 coding DNA: TGTGCCAGCAGCGGCCGGTCGGGACAGGGGAAGGAGACCCAGTACTTC. Translating gives CASSGRSGQGKETQYF. Looking up the rest from reference TRBV7-2 and TRBJ2-5 gives the full variable domain: GAGVSQSPSNKVTEKGKDVELRCDPISGHTALYWYRQSLGQGLEFLIYFQGNSAPDKSGLPSDRFSAERTGGSVSTLTIQRTQQEDSAVYLCASSGRSGQGKETQYFGPGTRLLVL.

The chain couples TRBV20-1 to TRBJ1-5, with unresolved D. Germline V gene data show CDR1 as DFQATT and CDR2 as SNEGSKA (reference sequence). The CDR3 contains 11 residues. Trimming removed 1 base at V and 5 bases at J, with 3 bases between. The CDR3 here is CSARGDQPQHF. Written as DNA, the CDR3 is TGCAGTGCTAGAGGGGATCAGCCCCAGCATTTT.

The rearrangement links TRBV6-5 to TRBJ1-5, with D unresolved. Germline CDR1 is MNHEY and CDR2 is SVGAGI. The CDR3 covers 14 residues. V lost 4 bases and J lost 7, with 14 bases in between. The CDR3 sequence is CASSSRNKEQPQHF. Written as DNA, the CDR3 is TGTGCCAGCAGTTCACGGAATAAAGAACAGCCCCAGCATTTT.

This clone was detected once. The chain recombines TRBV10-1 with TRBJ2-3; 10 bases are a match to TRBD2. After removal of 0 bases from V and 2 bases from J, the junction contained 8 bases not matched to a gene. Germline V gene sequence: CDR1 WNHNN, CDR2 SYGVQD (reference sequence). The CDR3 contains 18 residues. CDR3 DNA: TGCGCCAGCAGTGAGTCGACCCTTAGCGGGGGGCTCACAGATACGCAGTATTTT. Translation: CASSESTLSGGLTDTQYF.

This chain uses TRBV27 with TRBJ2-2; D is unclear. The CDR3 is 14 residues long. Germline lookup yields CDR1 MNHEY and CDR2 SMNVEV (reference sequence). V lost 2 bases, J lost 4 bases, and 8 bases lay in between. The CDR3 coding sequence is TGTGCCAGCAGTTTAAATTGGGGCACCGGGGAGCTGTTTTTT. It codes for CASSLNWGTGELFF.

The chain links TRBV5-4 to TRBJ2-2; weak D call: TRBD2 (6 bases). The CDR3 runs 14 residues. Trimming stripped 4 bases from V and 8 bases from J, with 15 bases between. Germline CDR1 reads SGHNT; CDR2 reads YYREEE (reference sequence). DNA of the CDR3: TGTGCCAGCAGCCCGGATTCGGGGGAGGGGGAGCTGTTTTTT. Protein sequence: CASSPDSGEGELFF.

This clone was picked up a small number of times. This sequence joins TRBV7-8 and TRBJ1-3; no firm D call. Germline V gene sequence: CDR1 SGHVS, CDR2 FQNEAQ. V lost 3 bases and J lost 0, with 9 bases in between. The CDR3 runs to 15 residues. CDR3 amino acids: CASSFPKLSGNTIYF. The CDR3 nucleotides read TGTGCCAGCAGCTTCCCCAAGCTCTCTGGAAACACCATATATTTT.

The rearrangement links TRBV19 to TRBJ1-1; D ambiguous. There are 13 residues in the CDR3. Germline CDR1 and CDR2: LNHDA and SQIVND (reference sequence). The V end was cut by 3 bases, the J end by 3 bases, with 8 bases between. The CDR3 DNA reads as TGTGCCAGTAGTATGTTTTTGTACACTGAAGCTTTCTTT. Protein sequence: CASSMFLYTEAFF.

The J gene is TRBJ1-4, the V gene TRBV7-6, with a tentative D call TRBD1 (6 bases). Germline V gives CDR1 SGHVS, CDR2 FNYEAQ. V was shortened by 2 bases and J by 0 bases, with 22 bases between the two germline ends. The CDR3 consists of 20 residues. CDR3 nucleotides: TGTGCCAGCAGCTTAAGGACAGCCCTTGAGGCGGGGGCAACTAATGAAAAACTGTTTTTT. Amino acids: CASSLRTALEAGATNEKLFF.

The table lists this clone with a few counts. This same CDR3 is encoded by further DNA sequences in the sample. The V and J genes are TRBV10-3 and TRBJ1-5; TRBD1 is a possible D gene (6 bases). The CDR3 covers 13 residues. Trimming cost V 4 bases and J 4 bases, with 8 bases left between them. Germline V lookup: CDR1 ENHRY, CDR2 SYGVKD. The CDR3 loop is CAISATGNQPQHF. The CDR3 DNA is TGTGCCATCAGTGCGACAGGTAATCAGCCCCAGCATTTT.

The gene calls are TRBV5-6 and TRBJ2-7, with a weak D call TRBD1 (7 bases). CDR1 SGHDT and CDR2 YYEEEE come from the germline V gene. Between the trimmed V and J ends, which lost 2 bases and 3 bases, there was a span of 12 bases. There are 14 residues in the CDR3. CDR3 protein: CASSFGQEGYEQYF. CDR3 in DNA: TGTGCCAGCAGCTTCGGACAGGAGGGCTACGAGCAGTACTTC.